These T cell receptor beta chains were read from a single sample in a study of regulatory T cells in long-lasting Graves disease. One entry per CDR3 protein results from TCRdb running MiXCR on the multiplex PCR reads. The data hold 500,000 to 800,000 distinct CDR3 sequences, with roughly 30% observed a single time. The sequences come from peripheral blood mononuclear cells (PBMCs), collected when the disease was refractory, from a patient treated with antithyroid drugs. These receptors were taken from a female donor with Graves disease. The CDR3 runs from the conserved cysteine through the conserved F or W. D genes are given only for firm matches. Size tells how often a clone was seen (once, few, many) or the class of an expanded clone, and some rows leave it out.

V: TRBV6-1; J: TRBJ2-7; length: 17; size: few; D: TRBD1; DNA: TGTGCCAGCAGTGAAGTAGGGACAGGCGGAGGCATGCGGGAGCAGTACTTC; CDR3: CASSEVGTGGGMREQYF
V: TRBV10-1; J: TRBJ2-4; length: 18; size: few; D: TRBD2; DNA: TGCGCCAGCGGGACTAGCGGGAGAGGGGTGCTAGCCAAAAACATTCAGTACTTC; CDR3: CASGTSGRGVLAKNIQYF
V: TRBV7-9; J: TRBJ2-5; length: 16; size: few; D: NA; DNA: TGTGCCAGCAGCTTAGAGCTTAGCGCGAGGAGGGAGACCCAGTACTTC; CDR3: CASSLELSARRETQYF
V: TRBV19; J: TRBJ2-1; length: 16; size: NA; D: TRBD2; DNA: TGTGCCAGTAGTCCCCTTAGTAGCGGGAGCGGGTATGAGCAGTTCTTC; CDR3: CASSPLSSGSGYEQFF
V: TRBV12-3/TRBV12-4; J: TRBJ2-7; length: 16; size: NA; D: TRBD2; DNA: TGTGCCAGCAGTTTCTTCCTCCCTAGCGGGAGTTACGAGCAGTACTTC; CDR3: CASSFFLPSGSYEQYF
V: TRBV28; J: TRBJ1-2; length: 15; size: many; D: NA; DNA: TGTGCCAGCAGGAGCGGCGGTGAAATTAACTATGGCTACACCTTC; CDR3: CASRSGGEINYGYTF
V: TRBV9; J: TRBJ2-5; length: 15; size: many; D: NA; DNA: TGTGCCAGCAGCGTAGATGCAGGGGCTACAGAGACCCAGTACTTC; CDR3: CASSVDAGATETQYF
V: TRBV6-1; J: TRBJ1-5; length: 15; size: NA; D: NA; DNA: TGTGCCAGCGGGATGACGAGTAATAGCAATCAGCCCCAGCATTTT; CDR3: CASGMTSNSNQPQHF
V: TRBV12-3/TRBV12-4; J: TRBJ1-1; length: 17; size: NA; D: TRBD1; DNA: TGTGCCAGCAGGGAGAACAGGGGAGGGATCGTCGGCACTGAAGCTTTCTTT; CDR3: CASRENRGGIVGTEAFF
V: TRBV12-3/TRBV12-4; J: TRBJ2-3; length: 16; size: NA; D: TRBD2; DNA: TGTGCCAGCAGTTTAGCGCTCGGGAGGGCGGCAGATACGCAGTATTTT; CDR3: CASSLALGRAADTQYF
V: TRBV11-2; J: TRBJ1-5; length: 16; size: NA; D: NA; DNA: TGTGCCAGCAGCTTAGTAGAGGGCGTGAGCAATCAGCCCCAGCATTTT; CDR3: CASSLVEGVSNQPQHF
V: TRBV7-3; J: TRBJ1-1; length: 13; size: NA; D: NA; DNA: TGTGCCAGCAGCTTAACTGGCGGAAGTGAAGCTTTCTTT; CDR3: CASSLTGGSEAFF
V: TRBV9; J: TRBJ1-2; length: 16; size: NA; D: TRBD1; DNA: TGTGCCAGCAGCGTACTTGAAGGACAGGGTGCCTATGGCTACACCTTC; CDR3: CASSVLEGQGAYGYTF
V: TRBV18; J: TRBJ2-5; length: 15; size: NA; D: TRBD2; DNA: TGTGCCAGCTCACCCCATAGCGGGATCGGAGAGACCCAGTACTTC; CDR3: CASSPHSGIGETQYF